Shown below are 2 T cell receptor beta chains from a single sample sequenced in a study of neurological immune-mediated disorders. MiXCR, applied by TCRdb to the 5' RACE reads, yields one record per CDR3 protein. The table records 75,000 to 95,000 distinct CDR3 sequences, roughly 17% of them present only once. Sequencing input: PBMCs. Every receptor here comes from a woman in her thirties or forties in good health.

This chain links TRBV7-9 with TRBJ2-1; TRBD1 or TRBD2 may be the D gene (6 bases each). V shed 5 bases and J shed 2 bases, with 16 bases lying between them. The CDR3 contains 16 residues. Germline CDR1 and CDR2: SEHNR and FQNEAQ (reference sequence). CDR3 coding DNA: TGTGCCAGCAGCCCCGGGCGAGGGGGGCCCTACAATGAGCAGTTCTTC. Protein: CASSPGRGGPYNEQFF.

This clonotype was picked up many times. CDR3 loop: CATAGTNEKLFF. CDR3 nucleotide sequence: TGTGCCACCGCCGGGACAAATGAAAAACTGTTTTTT. The chain combines TRBV28 with TRBJ1-4; possible D gene TRBD1, 6 bases. This CDR3 has 12 residues. The V gene's germline CDR1 is MDHEN and CDR2 SYDVKM. V shed 10 bases and J shed 5 bases, with 11 bases lying between them.